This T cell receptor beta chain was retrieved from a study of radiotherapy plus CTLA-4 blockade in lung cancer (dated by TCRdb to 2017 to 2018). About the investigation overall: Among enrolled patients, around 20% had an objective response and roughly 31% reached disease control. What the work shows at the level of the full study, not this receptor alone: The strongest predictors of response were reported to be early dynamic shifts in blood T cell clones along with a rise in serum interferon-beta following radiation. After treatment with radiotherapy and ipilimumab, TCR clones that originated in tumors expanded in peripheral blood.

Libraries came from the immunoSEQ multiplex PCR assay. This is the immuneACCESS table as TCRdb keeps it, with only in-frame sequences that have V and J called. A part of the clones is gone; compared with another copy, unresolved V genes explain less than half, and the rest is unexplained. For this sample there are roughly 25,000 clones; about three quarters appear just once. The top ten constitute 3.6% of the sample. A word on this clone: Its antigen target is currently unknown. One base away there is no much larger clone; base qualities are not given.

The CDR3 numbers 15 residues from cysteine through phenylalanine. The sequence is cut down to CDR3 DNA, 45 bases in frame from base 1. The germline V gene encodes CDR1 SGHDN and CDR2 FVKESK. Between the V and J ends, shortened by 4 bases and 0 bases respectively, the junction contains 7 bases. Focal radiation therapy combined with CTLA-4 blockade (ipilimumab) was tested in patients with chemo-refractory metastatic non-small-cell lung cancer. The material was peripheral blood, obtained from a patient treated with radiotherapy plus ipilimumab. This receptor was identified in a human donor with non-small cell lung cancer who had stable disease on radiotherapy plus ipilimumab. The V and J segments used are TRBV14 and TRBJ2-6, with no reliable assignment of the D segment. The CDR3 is CASSRRSSGANVLTF. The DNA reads TGTGCCAGCAGCCGCCGGAGCTCTGGGGCCAACGTCCTGACTTTC.